One and the same sample provided the 15 T cell receptor beta chains below, sequenced in a study of blood T cell repertoires in COVID-19. Some clones are missing from TCRdb's copy, which holds only in-frame ones; the method was immunoSEQ multiplex PCR. This table has some 140,000 clones, more than 60% appearing once. The sequencing input was peripheral blood. The receptors originated from a man older than 75 with acute or convalescent COVID-19.

The chain links TRBV10-3 to TRBJ2-2, with 9 bases matching TRBD1. Germline CDR1 ENHRY, CDR2 SYGVKD. With 5 bases clipped from V and 2 bases from J, the junction kept 6 bases outside the gene matches. The length of the CDR3 is 16 residues. The CDR3 region has the DNA TGTGCCATCAGTCGATTACAGGGGGCTAACACCGGGGAGCTGTTTTTT. Protein sequence: CAISRLQGANTGELFF.

J is TRBJ2-2 and V is TRBV15, with D uncertain. V lost 5 bases and J 6 bases, leaving 7 bases between the germline ends. The CDR3 spans 12 residues. CDR1 is LNHNV, CDR2 YYDKDF, per germline (reference sequence). The CDR3 here is CATSSEAGELFF. Written as DNA, the CDR3 is TGTGCCACCAGCTCTGAGGCCGGGGAGCTGTTTTTT.

The chain carries TRBV19 and TRBJ1-2; tentative D call: TRBD1 (5 bases). CDR1 is LNHDA and CDR2 is SQIVND in the germline V gene (reference sequence). The CDR3 length is 15 residues. V lost 0 bases and J lost 8, with 16 bases in between. The CDR3 nucleotides read TGTGCCAGTAGTATAGATGCGCAGGGTGGTCGAGGCTACACCTTC. Its protein product is CASSIDAQGGRGYTF.

The J gene is TRBJ2-5, the V gene TRBV25-1, with 10 bases matching TRBD2. V lost 4 bases and J lost 1; bases outside the gene matches: 12. The length of the CDR3 is 18 residues. Germline lookup yields CDR1 MGHDK and CDR2 SYGVNS. The CDR3 DNA is TGTGCCAGCAGTGGACGCGGAGATTCTAGCGGGGGCCAAGAGACCCAGTACTTC. This codes for CASSGRGDSSGGQETQYF.

This chain joins TRBV2 and TRBJ1-2, with 9 bases fitting TRBD1. The CDR3 is 14 amino acids. Germline CDR1 reads SNHLY; CDR2 reads FYNNEI. V trimming: 9 bases; J trimming: 4 bases; junction bases outside the gene matches: 9. CDR3 coding DNA: TGTGCCAGTAGAATGGGACAGGGCCCCTATGGCTACACCTTC. Protein product: CASRMGQGPYGYTF.

The chain uses TRBV6-5 and TRBJ2-3, with 7 bases that match TRBD2. Germline V CDR1 and CDR2: MNHEY, SVGAGI. The junction had 8 bases not matched to a gene; V was cut back by 8 bases and J by 9 bases. The CDR3 is 12 amino acids. For the CDR3, the DNA is TGTGCCAGCGGACCAGGGAGGGCGACGCAGTATTTT. As protein: CASGPGRATQYF.

The rearrangement uses TRBV18 and TRBJ1-4; tentatively, D is TRBD1 (6 bases). CDR1 is KGHSH, CDR2 LQKENI, per germline. The V gene lost 3 bases and the J gene lost 5 bases, with 10 bases spanning the gap. This CDR3 is 14 amino acids long. The CDR3 region has the DNA TGTGCCAGCTCACCCCAGGGGACAAATGAAAAACTGTTTTTT. It codes for CASSPQGTNEKLFF.

The chain uses TRBV23-1 and TRBJ2-1, with 7 positions matching TRBD1. TRBV23-1 is an open reading frame whose function is uncertain. Germline trimming cut 0 bases from V and 15 bases from J; bases unmatched to any gene: 14. This CDR3 region has 15 residues. The CDR3 reads CASSQSVSGQRCRFF. The CDR3 bases are TGCGCCAGCAGTCAATCAGTTTCGGGACAGAGGTGTCGGTTCTTC.

The CDR3 sequence is CASSPLGTSGGSLTDTQYF. The CDR3 DNA follows: TGCGCCAGCAGCCCCCTGGGGACTAGCGGGGGATCACTCACAGATACGCAGTATTTT. The V call is TRBV5-1, the J call TRBJ2-3; 14 bases align to TRBD2. This CDR3 comprises 19 residues. Per the germline V gene, CDR1 is SGHRS and CDR2 is YFSETQ. Losses at the gene ends were 4 bases for V and 2 bases for J; bases not matched to a gene: 12.

This chain links TRBV11-2 with TRBJ2-1; 11 bases are a match to TRBD2. The J segment lost 3 bases and the V segment lost 5 bases, leaving 3 bases of the junction unmatched. Germline CDR1 is SGHAT and CDR2 is FQNNGV. The CDR3 has 15 amino acids. CDR3 region: CASSTSGGVYNEQFF. In DNA, the CDR3 is TGTGCCAGCAGCACTAGCGGGGGAGTCTACAATGAGCAGTTCTTC.

There are a few counts of this clone. This rearrangement joins TRBV19 to TRBJ1-1; the D is unclear. V lost 7 bases and J lost 0, with 6 bases in between. The CDR3 covers 12 residues. Germline-derived CDR1 and CDR2 are LNHDA and SQIVND (reference sequence). As DNA, the CDR3 is TGTGCCAGTAAAGACATGAACACTGAAGCTTTCTTT. This codes for CASKDMNTEAFF.

The chain carries TRBV2 and TRBJ1-1, with D perhaps TRBD1 (6 bases). This CDR3 comprises 13 residues. The germline V gene has CDR1 SNHLY and CDR2 FYNNEI. Trimming removed 6 bases from V and 3 bases from J, with 11 bases in between. This CDR3 reads CASRGGQYTEAFF. In DNA, the CDR3 is TGTGCCAGCAGAGGTGGACAGTACACTGAAGCTTTCTTT.

This chain joins TRBV7-2 and TRBJ2-1; D remains ambiguous. From germline, CDR1 is SGHTA and CDR2 FQGNSA. Deletions cut 1 base from V and 4 bases from J, with 8 bases between. This CDR3 is built from 14 residues. The CDR3 nucleotides are TGTGCCAGCAGCTTAGAGCGCGGATACAATGAGCAGTTCTTC. It yields the protein CASSLERGYNEQFF.

The chain uses TRBV21-1 and TRBJ2-4; the DNA was not compared with TRBD2, the D call given in the table. TRBV21-1 is assigned pseudogene status. This CDR3 has 20 amino acids. Here the CDR3 DNA reads TGTGCCAGCAGCCATCAAATTGGCCCGACTTCCAAACTGTCCAAAAACATTCAGTACTTC. It specifies CASSHQIGPTSKLSKNIQYF.

This sequence joins TRBV7-3 and TRBJ2-3, with 10 nucleotides matching TRBD2. Germline CDR1 and CDR2: SGHTA and FQGTGA. V was clipped by 1 base and J by 5 bases; unmatched bases: 6. The CDR3 has 16 residues. As DNA, the CDR3 is TGTGCCAGCAGCTTAAACGTAGCGGGGGGCGTAGATACGCAGTATTTT. It is translated as CASSLNVAGGVDTQYF. Full variable domain (outside the CDR3, taken from reference TRBV7-3 and TRBJ2-3): GAGVSQTPSNKVTEKGKYVELRCDPISGHTALYWYRQSLGQGPEFLIYFQGTGAADDSGLPNDRFFAVRPEGSVSTLKIQRTERGDSAVYLCASSLNVAGGVDTQYFGPGTRLTVL.